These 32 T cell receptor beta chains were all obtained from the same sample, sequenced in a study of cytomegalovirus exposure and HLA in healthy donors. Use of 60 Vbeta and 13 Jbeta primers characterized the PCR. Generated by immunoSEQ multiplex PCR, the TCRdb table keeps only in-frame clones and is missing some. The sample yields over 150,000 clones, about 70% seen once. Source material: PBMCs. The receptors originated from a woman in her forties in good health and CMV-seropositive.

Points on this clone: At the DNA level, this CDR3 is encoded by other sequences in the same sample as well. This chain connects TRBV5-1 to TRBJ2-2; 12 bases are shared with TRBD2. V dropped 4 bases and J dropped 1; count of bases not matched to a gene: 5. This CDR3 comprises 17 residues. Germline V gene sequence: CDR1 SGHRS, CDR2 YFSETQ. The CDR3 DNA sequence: TGCGCCAGCAGCCCTCCGGGACTAGCGGGGAACACCGGGGAGCTGTTTTTT. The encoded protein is CASSPPGLAGNTGELFF. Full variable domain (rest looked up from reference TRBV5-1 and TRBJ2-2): KAGVTQTPRYLIKTRGQQVTLSCSPISGHRSVSWYQQTPGQGLQFLFEYFSETQRNKGNFPGRFSGRQFSNSRSEMNVSTLELGDSALYLCASSPPGLAGNTGELFFGEGSRLTVL.

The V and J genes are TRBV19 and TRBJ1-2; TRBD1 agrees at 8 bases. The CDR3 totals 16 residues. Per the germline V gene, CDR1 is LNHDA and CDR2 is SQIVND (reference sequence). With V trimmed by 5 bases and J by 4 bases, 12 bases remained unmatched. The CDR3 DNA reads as TGTGCCAGTAGTGTGCGGTCAGGGGGCGATGGCTATGGCTACACCTTC. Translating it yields CASSVRSGGDGYGYTF.

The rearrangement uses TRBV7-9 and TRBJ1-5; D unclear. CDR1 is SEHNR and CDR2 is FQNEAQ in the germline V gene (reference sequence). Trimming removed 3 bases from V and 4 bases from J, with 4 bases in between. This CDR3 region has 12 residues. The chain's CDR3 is CASSFVNQPQHF. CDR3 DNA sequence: TGTGCCAGCAGCTTCGTTAATCAGCCCCAGCATTTT.

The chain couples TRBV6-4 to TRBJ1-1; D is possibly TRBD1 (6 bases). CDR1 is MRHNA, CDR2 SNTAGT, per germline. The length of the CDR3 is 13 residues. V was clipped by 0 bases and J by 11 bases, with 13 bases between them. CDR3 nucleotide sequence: TGTGCCAGCAGTGACTCCTCGACAGGTTTCGCTTTCTTT. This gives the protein CASSDSSTGFAFF.

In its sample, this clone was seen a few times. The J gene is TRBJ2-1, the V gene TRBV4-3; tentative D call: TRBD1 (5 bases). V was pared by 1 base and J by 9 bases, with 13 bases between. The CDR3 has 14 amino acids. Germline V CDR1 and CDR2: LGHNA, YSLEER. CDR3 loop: CASSQGMGPAEQFF. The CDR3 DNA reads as TGCGCCAGCAGCCAAGGGATGGGGCCTGCTGAGCAGTTCTTC.

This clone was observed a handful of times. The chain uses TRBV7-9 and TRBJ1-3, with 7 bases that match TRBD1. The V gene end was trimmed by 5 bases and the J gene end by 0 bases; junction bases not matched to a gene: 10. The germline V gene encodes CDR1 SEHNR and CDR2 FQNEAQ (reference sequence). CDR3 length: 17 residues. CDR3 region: CASSPKGQAYSGNTIYF. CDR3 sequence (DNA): TGTGCCAGCAGCCCGAAAGGACAGGCCTACTCTGGAAACACCATATATTTT.

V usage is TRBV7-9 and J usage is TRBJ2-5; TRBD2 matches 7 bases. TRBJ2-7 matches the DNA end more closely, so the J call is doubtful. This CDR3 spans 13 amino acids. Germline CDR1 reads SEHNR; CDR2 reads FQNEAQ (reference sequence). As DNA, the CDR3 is TGTGCCAGCAGCTCCAGCGGGACCTACGAGCAGTACTTC. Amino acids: CASSSSGTYEQYF.

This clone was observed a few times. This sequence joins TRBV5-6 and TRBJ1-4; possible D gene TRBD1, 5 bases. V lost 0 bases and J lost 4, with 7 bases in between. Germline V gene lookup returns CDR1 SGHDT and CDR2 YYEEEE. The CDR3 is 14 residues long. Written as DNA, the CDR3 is TGTGCCAGCAGCTTGGCGGGACTTAATGAAAAACTGTTTTTT. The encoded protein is CASSLAGLNEKLFF.

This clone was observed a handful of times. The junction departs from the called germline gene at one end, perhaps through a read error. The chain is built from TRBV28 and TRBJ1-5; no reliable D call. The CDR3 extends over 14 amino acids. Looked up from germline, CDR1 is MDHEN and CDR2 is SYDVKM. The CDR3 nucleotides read TGTGCCAGCAGTTTCCGCTCCGGCAGGCAGCCCCAGAATTTT. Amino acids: CASSFRSGRQPQNF.

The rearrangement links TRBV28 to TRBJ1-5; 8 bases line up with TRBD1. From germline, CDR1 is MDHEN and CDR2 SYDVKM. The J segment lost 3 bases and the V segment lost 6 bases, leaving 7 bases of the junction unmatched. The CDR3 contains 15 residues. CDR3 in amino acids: CASRTDRGYNQPQHF. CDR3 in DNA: TGTGCCAGCAGGACTGACAGGGGATACAATCAGCCCCAGCATTTT.

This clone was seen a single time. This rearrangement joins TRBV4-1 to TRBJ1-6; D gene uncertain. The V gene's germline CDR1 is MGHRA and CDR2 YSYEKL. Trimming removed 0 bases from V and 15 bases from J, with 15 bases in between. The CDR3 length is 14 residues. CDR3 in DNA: TGCGCCAGCAGCCAAGATTTAGGAGGCATAGTCCTCCACTTT. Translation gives CASSQDLGGIVLHF.

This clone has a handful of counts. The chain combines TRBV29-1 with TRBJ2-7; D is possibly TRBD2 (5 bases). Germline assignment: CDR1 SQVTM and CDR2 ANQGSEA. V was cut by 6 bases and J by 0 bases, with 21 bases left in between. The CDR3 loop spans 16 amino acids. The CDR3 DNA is TGCAGCGTCCGTGGACGGATTAGCGCCAGCTCCTACGAGCAGTACTTC. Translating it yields CSVRGRISASSYEQYF.

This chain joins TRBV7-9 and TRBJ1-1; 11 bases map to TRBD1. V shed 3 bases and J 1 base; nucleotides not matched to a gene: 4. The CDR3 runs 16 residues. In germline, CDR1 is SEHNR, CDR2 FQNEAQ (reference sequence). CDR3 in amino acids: CASSFLGQGANTEAFF. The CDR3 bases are TGTGCCAGCAGCTTCCTCGGACAGGGGGCGAACACTGAAGCTTTCTTT.

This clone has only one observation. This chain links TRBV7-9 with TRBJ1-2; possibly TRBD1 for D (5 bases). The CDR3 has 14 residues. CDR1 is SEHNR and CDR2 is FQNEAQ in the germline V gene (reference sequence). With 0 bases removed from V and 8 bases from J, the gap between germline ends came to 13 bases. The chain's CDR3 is CASSLAGAESGYTF. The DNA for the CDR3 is TGTGCCAGCAGCTTAGCAGGGGCCGAAAGCGGCTACACCTTC.

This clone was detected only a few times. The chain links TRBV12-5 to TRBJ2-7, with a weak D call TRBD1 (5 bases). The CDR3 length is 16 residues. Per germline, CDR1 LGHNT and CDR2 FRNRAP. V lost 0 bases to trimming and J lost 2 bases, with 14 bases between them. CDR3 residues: CASGLVLPGMTYEQYF. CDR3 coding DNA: TGTGCTAGTGGTTTGGTACTCCCAGGGATGACCTACGAGCAGTACTTC. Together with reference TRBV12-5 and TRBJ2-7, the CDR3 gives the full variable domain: DARVTQTPRHKVTEMGQEVTMRCQPILGHNTVFWYRQTMMQGLELLAYFRNRAPLDDSGMPKDRFSAEMPDATLATLKIQPSEPRDSAVYFCASGLVLPGMTYEQYFGPGTRLTVT.

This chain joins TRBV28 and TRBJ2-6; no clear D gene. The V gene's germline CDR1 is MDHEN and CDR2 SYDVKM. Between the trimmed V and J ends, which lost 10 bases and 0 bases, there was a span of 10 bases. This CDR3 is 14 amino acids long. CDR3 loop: CATRKSSGANVLTF. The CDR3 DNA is TGTGCCACCAGAAAGAGCTCTGGGGCCAACGTCCTGACTTTC.

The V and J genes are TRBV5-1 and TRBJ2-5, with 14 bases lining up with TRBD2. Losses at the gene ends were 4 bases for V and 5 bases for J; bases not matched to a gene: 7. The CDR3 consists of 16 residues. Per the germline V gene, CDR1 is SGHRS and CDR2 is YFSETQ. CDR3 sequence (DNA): TGCGCCAGCAGCGCTGGACTAGCGGGAGGAGGTGAGACCCAGTACTTC. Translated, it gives CASSAGLAGGGETQYF.

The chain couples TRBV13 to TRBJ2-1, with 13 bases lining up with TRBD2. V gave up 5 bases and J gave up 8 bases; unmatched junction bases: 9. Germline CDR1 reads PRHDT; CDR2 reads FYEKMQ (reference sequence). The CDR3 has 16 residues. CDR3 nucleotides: TGTGCCAGCAGCCCCCGCGGACTAGCGGGGGCTCATGAGCAGTTCTTC. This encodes CASSPRGLAGAHEQFF.

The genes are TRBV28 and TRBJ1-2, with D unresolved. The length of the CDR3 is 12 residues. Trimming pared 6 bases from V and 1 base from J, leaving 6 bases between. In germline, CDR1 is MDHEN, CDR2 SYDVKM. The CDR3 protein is CASSPSNYGYTF. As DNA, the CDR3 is TGTGCCAGCAGCCCGAGTAACTATGGCTACACCTTC.

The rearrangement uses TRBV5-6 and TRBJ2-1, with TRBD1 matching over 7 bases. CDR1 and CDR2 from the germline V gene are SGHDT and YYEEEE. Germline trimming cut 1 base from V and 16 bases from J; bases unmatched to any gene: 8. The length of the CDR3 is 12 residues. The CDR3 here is CASSLSTGAGFF. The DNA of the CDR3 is TGTGCCAGCAGCTTGAGCACAGGGGCGGGTTTCTTC.

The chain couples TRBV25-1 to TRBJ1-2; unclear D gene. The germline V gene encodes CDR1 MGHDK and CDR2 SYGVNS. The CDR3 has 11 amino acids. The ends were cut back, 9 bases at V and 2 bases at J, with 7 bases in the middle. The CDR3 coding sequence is TGTGCCAGTTGGGAGAACTATGGCTACACCTTC. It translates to CASWENYGYTF.

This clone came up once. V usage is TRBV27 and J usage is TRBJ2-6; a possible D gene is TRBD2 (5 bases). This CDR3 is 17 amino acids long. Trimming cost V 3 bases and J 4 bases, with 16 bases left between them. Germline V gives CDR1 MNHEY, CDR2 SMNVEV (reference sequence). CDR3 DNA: TGTGCCAGCAGTTTTGGCCCGGTAGGGAGCGGGGCCAACGTCCTGACTTTC. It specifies CASSFGPVGSGANVLTF.

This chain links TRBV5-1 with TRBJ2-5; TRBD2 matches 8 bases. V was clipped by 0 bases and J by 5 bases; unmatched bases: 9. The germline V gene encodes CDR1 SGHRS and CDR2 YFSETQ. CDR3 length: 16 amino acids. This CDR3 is CASSLEGLAFVETQYF. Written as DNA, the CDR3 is TGCGCCAGCAGCTTGGAAGGACTAGCTTTTGTGGAGACCCAGTACTTC.

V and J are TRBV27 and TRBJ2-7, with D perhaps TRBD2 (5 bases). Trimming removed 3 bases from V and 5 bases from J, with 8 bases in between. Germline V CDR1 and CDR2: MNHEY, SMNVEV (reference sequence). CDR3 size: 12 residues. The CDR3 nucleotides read TGTGCCAGCAGTTTTTTCGGGGACGAGCAGTACTTC. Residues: CASSFFGDEQYF.

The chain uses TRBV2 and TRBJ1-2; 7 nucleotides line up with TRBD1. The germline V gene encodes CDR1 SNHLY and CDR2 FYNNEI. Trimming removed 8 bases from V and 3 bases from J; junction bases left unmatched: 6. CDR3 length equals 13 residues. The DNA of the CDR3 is TGTGCCAGCCTGTTAGGGACAGACTATGGCTACACCTTC. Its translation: CASLLGTDYGYTF.

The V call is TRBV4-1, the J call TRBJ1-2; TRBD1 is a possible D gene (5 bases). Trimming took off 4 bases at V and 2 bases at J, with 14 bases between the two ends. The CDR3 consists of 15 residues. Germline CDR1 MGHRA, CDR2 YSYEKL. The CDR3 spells CASSPFMGGNYGYTF. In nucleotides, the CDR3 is TGCGCCAGCAGCCCCTTTATGGGGGGGAACTATGGCTACACCTTC.

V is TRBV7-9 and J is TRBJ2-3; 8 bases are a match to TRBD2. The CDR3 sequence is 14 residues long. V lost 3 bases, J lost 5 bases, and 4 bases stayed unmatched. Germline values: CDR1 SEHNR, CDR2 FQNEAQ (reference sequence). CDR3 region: CASSFGLAGDTQYF. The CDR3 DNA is TGTGCCAGCAGCTTTGGCCTAGCGGGAGATACGCAGTATTTT.

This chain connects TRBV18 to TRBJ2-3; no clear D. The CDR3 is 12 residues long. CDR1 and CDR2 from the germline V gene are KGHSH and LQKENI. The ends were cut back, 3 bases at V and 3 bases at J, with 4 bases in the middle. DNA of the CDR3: TGTGCCAGCTCACCTCGGACAGATACGCAGTATTTT. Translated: CASSPRTDTQYF.

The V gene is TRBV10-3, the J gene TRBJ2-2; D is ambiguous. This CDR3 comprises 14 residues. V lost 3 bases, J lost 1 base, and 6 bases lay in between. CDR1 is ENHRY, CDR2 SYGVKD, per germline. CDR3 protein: CAISELLNTGELFF. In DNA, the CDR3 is TGTGCCATCAGTGAACTACTGAACACCGGGGAGCTGTTTTTT.

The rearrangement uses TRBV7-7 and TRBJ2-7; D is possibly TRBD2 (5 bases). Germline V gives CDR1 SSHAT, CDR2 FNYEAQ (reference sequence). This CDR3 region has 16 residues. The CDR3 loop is CASAGSLAGRSYEQYF. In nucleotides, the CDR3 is TGTGCTAGCGCCGGGTCTCTAGCAGGACGATCCTACGAGCAGTACTTC.

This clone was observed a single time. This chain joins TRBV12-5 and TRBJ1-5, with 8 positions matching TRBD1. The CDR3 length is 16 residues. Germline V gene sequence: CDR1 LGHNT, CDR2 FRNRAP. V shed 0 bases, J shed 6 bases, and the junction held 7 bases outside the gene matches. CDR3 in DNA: TGTGCTAGTGGTTTGGTACGGACAGGGAGGGGTCAGCCCCAGCATTTT. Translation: CASGLVRTGRGQPQHF.

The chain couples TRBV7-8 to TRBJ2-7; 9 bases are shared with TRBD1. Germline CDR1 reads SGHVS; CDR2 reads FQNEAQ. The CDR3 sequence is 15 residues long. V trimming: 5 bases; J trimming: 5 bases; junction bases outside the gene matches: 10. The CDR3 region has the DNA TGTGCCAGCAGCGAAACCGAACAGGGGGCCCACGAGCAGTACTTC. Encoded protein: CASSETEQGAHEQYF. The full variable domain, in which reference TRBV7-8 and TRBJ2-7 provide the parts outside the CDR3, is GAGVSQSPRYKVAKRGQDVALRCDPISGHVSLFWYQQALGQGPEFLTYFQNEAQLDKSGLPSDRFFAERPEGSVSTLKIQRTQQEDSAVYLCASSETEQGAHEQYFGPGTRLTVT.